This entry lists 31 T cell receptor beta chains sequenced from one sample in a study of identical twins. From the 5' RACE reads, TCRdb called clonotypes with MiXCR, one entry per CDR3 protein. The table includes around 230,000 distinct CDR3 sequences, approximately 5.9% detected once. The sample also formed part of further work on T cells expressing NK-cell markers.

The sample consisted of CD8+ T cells sorted from blood. The receptors stem from a woman between 18 and 29 years old in good health.

CDR3 protein: CASSFGIHNEQFF. CDR3 DNA: TGTGCCAGCAGCTTCGGGATACACAATGAGCAGTTCTTC. The rearrangement uses TRBV5-6 and TRBJ2-1; a possible D gene is TRBD2 (5 bases). The CDR3 has 13 amino acids. Trimming removed 2 bases from V and 5 bases from J, with 8 bases in between. Germline V gene lookup returns CDR1 SGHDT and CDR2 YYEEEE.

There are a few counts of this clonotype. The V and J genes are TRBV6-1 and TRBJ2-3; the match to TRBD2 covers 8 bases. The CDR3 has 16 residues. Germline values: CDR1 MNHNS, CDR2 SASEGT. Losses at the gene ends were 4 bases for V and 2 bases for J; bases not matched to a gene: 8. This CDR3 is CASSALSGALTDTQYF. For the CDR3, the DNA is TGTGCCAGCAGTGCCCTTAGCGGGGCCCTCACAGATACGCAGTATTTT.

Only a few counts were recorded for this clonotype. CDR3 protein: CASSLPRAGEGKNIQYF. The CDR3, as DNA: TGTGCCAGCAGCCTTCCGCGAGCGGGGGAGGGTAAAAACATTCAGTACTTC. V usage is TRBV7-8 and J usage is TRBJ2-4, with TRBD2 matching over 8 bases. The CDR3 consists of 17 residues. J lost 4 bases, V lost 5 bases, and 13 bases had no gene match. Per the germline V gene, CDR1 is SGHVS and CDR2 is FQNEAQ.

This clonotype showed up many times. The chain links TRBV5-1 to TRBJ1-6; TRBD1 is a possible D gene (5 bases). This CDR3 has 16 residues. Deletions cut 0 bases from V and 9 bases from J, with 16 bases between. CDR1 and CDR2 (germline): SGHRS, YFSETQ. DNA of the CDR3: TGCGCCAGCAGCTTGGTAAAGGGGCCGCCCGGTTCACCCCTCCACTTT. It yields the protein CASSLVKGPPGSPLHF.

V and J are TRBV20-1 and TRBJ2-7; D remains ambiguous. The V and J ends lost 5 bases and 0 bases respectively, with 5 bases between them. Germline V gives CDR1 DFQATT, CDR2 SNEGSKA (reference sequence). The CDR3 sequence is 11 residues long. The CDR3: CSARNSYEQYF. In nucleotides, the CDR3 is TGCAGTGCTCGGAACTCCTACGAGCAGTACTTC.

This sequence joins TRBV3-1 and TRBJ1-1; D is perhaps TRBD1 (5 bases). Germline V gene data show CDR1 as LGHDT and CDR2 as YNNKEL (reference sequence). The CDR3 totals 17 residues. V was shortened by 1 base and J by 3 bases, with 18 bases between the two germline ends. CDR3 loop: CASSQVGQGRGYTEAFF. CDR3 bases: TGTGCCAGCAGCCAAGTTGGTCAGGGTAGAGGGTACACTGAAGCTTTCTTT.

V gene TRBV9 combines with J gene TRBJ2-5; D is uncertain. This CDR3 region has 14 residues. V was clipped by 4 bases and J by 0 bases, with 10 bases between them. Germline V gives CDR1 SGDLS, CDR2 YYNGEE. The CDR3 here is CASSLNKYQETQYF. The DNA of the CDR3 is TGTGCCAGCAGCCTTAATAAGTACCAAGAGACCCAGTACTTC.

The V and J genes are TRBV30 and TRBJ1-1, with 7 bases aligning to TRBD1. CDR1 and CDR2 from the germline V gene are GTSNPN and SVGIG (reference sequence). After removal of 2 bases from V and 7 bases from J, the junction contained 7 bases not matched to a gene. This CDR3 has 13 amino acids. DNA of the CDR3: TGTGCCTGGAGTTTTAGGGGGCTGGGTGAAGCTTTCTTT. This sequence encodes CAWSFRGLGEAFF.

This rearrangement joins TRBV27 to TRBJ1-2; perhaps TRBD1 as D (6 bases). Germline CDR1 reads MNHEY; CDR2 reads SMNVEV (reference sequence). The V end lost 4 bases, the J end lost 8 bases, and 17 bases lay between the germline ends. This CDR3 has 14 residues. The CDR3: CASSSPDRLEGYTF. Here the CDR3 DNA reads TGTGCCAGCAGTTCCCCAGACAGGCTGGAAGGCTACACCTTC.

The CDR3 loop reads CASSQAGTTVVDEQFF. CDR3 coding DNA: TGCGCCAGCAGCCAAGCCGGGACTACTGTCGTCGATGAGCAGTTCTTC. The rearrangement uses TRBV4-3 and TRBJ2-1; 7 bases map to TRBD2. J was trimmed by 8 bases and V by 1 base; bases with no gene match: 11. The CDR3 is 16 amino acids. The germline V gene encodes CDR1 LGHNA and CDR2 YSLEER.

In its sample, this clonotype was seen a few times. The CDR3 here is CASTPAAGVSEQYF. The CDR3 DNA follows: TGTGCCAGTACCCCGGCAGCGGGAGTTTCCGAGCAGTACTTC. This chain connects TRBV19 to TRBJ2-7, with 8 bases aligning to TRBD2. The J segment lost 6 bases and the V segment lost 7 bases, leaving 11 bases of the junction unmatched. The CDR3 extends over 14 amino acids. Germline V gene sequence: CDR1 LNHDA, CDR2 SQIVND (reference sequence). The full variable domain, in which reference TRBV19 and TRBJ2-7 provide the parts outside the CDR3, is DGGITQSPKYLFRKEGQNVTLSCEQNLNHDAMYWYRQDPGQGLRLIYYSQIVNDFQKGDIAEGYSVSREKKESFPLTVTSAQKNPTAFYLCASTPAAGVSEQYFGPGTRLTVT.

This chain links TRBV20-1 with TRBJ2-1; D unresolved. This CDR3 contains 15 residues. The ends were cut back, 0 bases at V and 5 bases at J, with 14 bases in the middle. Germline CDR1 and CDR2: DFQATT and SNEGSKA (reference sequence). CDR3 nucleotides: TGCAGTGCTAGAGAATCCGGGTACCGGGACAATGAGCAGTTCTTC. Translation: CSARESGYRDNEQFF.

In its sample, this clonotype was seen a few times. This CDR3 is CASSGSSARSSYEQYF. DNA of the CDR3: TGTGCCAGCAGCGGATCTAGCGCCAGGAGCTCCTACGAGCAGTACTTC. V is TRBV9 and J is TRBJ2-7; a weak D match, TRBD2 (6 bases). Trimming left V 3 bases short and J 0 bases short, with 16 bases between. This CDR3 contains 16 residues. Germline CDR1 reads SGDLS; CDR2 reads YYNGEE.

This chain links TRBV5-6 with TRBJ2-7; the D is unclear. The germline V gene has CDR1 SGHDT and CDR2 YYEEEE. The V end lost 4 bases, the J end lost 3 bases, and 11 bases lay between the germline ends. CDR3 length equals 13 residues. The CDR3 DNA is TGTGCCAGCAGCGTCGGGCTCCTCTACGAGCAGTACTTC. It is translated as CASSVGLLYEQYF.

This chain uses TRBV12-3 or TRBV12-4 with TRBJ1-3, with 7 nucleotides matching TRBD1. The V gene end was trimmed by 8 bases and the J gene end by 3 bases; junction bases not matched to a gene: 16. The CDR3 has 17 residues. The CDR3 is CASCPFPGQNLGNTIYF. The CDR3 DNA reads TGTGCCAGCTGCCCTTTTCCGGGACAGAACCTTGGAAACACCATATATTTT.

This clonotype was detected only a few times. The chain joins TRBV27 to TRBJ1-1; 7 nucleotides align to TRBD1. CDR1 and CDR2 (germline): MNHEY, SMNVEV (reference sequence). V trimming: 5 bases; J trimming: 5 bases; junction bases outside the gene matches: 5. This CDR3 contains 13 residues. The CDR3 DNA follows: TGTGCCAGCAGTGGACAGACAGGGACTGAAGCTTTCTTT. Residues: CASSGQTGTEAFF.

The chain uses TRBV5-1 and TRBJ1-1; the D is unclear. Germline assignment: CDR1 SGHRS and CDR2 YFSETQ. CDR3 size: 17 residues. V lost 1 base and J 0 bases, leaving 16 bases between the germline ends. CDR3 nucleotide sequence: TGCGCCAGCAGCTTGTTCCCAGACCCCGGGATGAACACTGAAGCTTTCTTT. It yields the protein CASSLFPDPGMNTEAFF.

The chain employs TRBV5-3 and TRBJ1-1, with D possibly being TRBD1 (5 bases). TRBV5-3 is annotated as an ORF whose role is uncertain. The CDR3 totals 14 residues. V lost 9 bases and J lost 3, with 18 bases in between. The CDR3 DNA reads as TGTGCCATGGGCCCGGGGCTCCTGGACACTGAAGCTTTCTTT. It codes for CAMGPGLLDTEAFF.

A remark on this clonotype: A clone one base away is much larger, so this may be a read error. The chain recombines TRBV7-2 with TRBJ1-5; D uncertain. The CDR3 is 16 amino acids. Looked up from germline, CDR1 is SGHTA and CDR2 is FQGNSA. CDR3 region: CASSADGRYSIQPQHF. The CDR3 nucleotides read TGTGCCAGCAGCGCGGACGGACGTTATAGCATTCAGCCCCAGCATTTT. Complete variable domain (other parts from reference TRBV7-2 and TRBJ1-5): GAGVSQSPSNKVTEKGKDVELRCDPISGHTALYWYRQSLGQGLEFLIYFQGNSAPDKSGLPSDRFSAERTGGSVSTLTIQRTQQEDSAVYLCASSADGRYSIQPQHFGDGTRLSIL.

This clonotype appeared many times. The chain combines TRBV12-3 or TRBV12-4 with TRBJ2-3; D possibly corresponds to TRBD2 (5 bases). The CDR3 contains 16 residues. Trimming shortened V by 5 bases and J by 6 bases, and 21 bases separated the two germline ends. The CDR3 region is CASSPPSGGWEDTQYF. CDR3 in DNA: TGTGCCAGCAGTCCCCCTTCCGGCGGGTGGGAGGATACGCAGTATTTT.

At least ten counts were recorded for this clonotype. This rearrangement joins TRBV20-1 to TRBJ2-5; no clear D. With 0 bases removed from V and 2 bases from J, the gap between germline ends came to 7 bases. Germline V gene data show CDR1 as DFQATT and CDR2 as SNEGSKA (reference sequence). The CDR3 contains 13 residues. The CDR3 sequence: CSAREPVQETQYF. The CDR3 coding sequence is TGCAGTGCTAGAGAGCCCGTTCAAGAGACCCAGTACTTC.

There are many counts of this clonotype. The V gene is TRBV27, the J gene TRBJ2-2; the D is unclear. The CDR3 contains 11 residues. In germline, CDR1 is MNHEY, CDR2 SMNVEV (reference sequence). Trimming took 4 bases from V and 7 from J, leaving 4 bases between them. Written as DNA, the CDR3 is TGTGCCAGCAGTTCGGGCGGGGAGCTGTTTTTT. Translation: CASSSGGELFF.

Many counts were recorded for this clonotype. The chain uses TRBV11-2 and TRBJ2-3, with D perhaps matching TRBD2 (6 bases). The CDR3 has 16 residues. The V end lost 3 bases, the J end lost 2 bases, and 15 bases lay between the germline ends. CDR1 and CDR2 (germline): SGHAT, FQNNGV. In nucleotides, the CDR3 is TGTGCCAGCAGCTTGCGGGGTAATTCCCTCACAGATACGCAGTATTTT. Translating gives CASSLRGNSLTDTQYF.

This clonotype was observed at least ten times. The chain recombines TRBV27 with TRBJ2-7, with TRBD1 matching 8 bases. The CDR3 contains 14 residues. Germline loops: CDR1 MNHEY, CDR2 SMNVEV (reference sequence). V was clipped by 5 bases and J by 6 bases; unmatched bases: 9. In DNA form, the CDR3 reads TGTGCCAGCAGTATCTCCGGGACAGGTAGCGAGCAGTACTTC. It translates to CASSISGTGSEQYF.

This clonotype occurred a few times. The rearrangement joins TRBV7-8 to TRBJ2-1; D perhaps matches TRBD2 (6 bases). The germline gives CDR1 SGHVS, CDR2 FQNEAQ. The CDR3 spans 15 residues. V gave up 7 bases and J gave up 4 bases, with 17 bases separating them. CDR3 coding DNA: TGTGCCAGCATCGAGACTAGAAGGGGATACAATGAGCAGTTCTTC. Its translation is CASIETRRGYNEQFF.

This clonotype has a handful of counts. The gene calls are TRBV5-6 and TRBJ2-7; no firm D call. The V and J ends lost 4 bases and 6 bases respectively, with 11 bases between them. CDR3 size: 12 residues. CDR1 and CDR2 from the germline V gene are SGHDT and YYEEEE. The CDR3 reads CASSAGRTEQYF. As DNA, the CDR3 is TGTGCCAGCAGCGCCGGACGAACCGAGCAGTACTTC.

In this sample, this clonotype turned up many times. The chain combines TRBV6-4 with TRBJ2-2; D possibly corresponds to TRBD2 (5 bases). Deletions cut 0 bases from V and 6 bases from J, with 8 bases between. The CDR3 is 14 residues long. Germline CDR1 MRHNA, CDR2 SNTAGT. In nucleotides, the CDR3 is TGTGCCAGCAGTGACTCCGCGGGTGCCGGGGAGCTGTTTTTT. It yields the protein CASSDSAGAGELFF.

A few counts support this clonotype. V is TRBV7-9 and J is TRBJ2-1; 9 bases match TRBD1. The ends lost 5 bases at V and 8 bases at J; junction bases unmatched: 7. From germline, CDR1 is SEHNR and CDR2 FQNEAQ (reference sequence). The CDR3 loop spans 14 amino acids. The CDR3 bases are TGTGCCAGCAGCCCGGACAGGGGAATGGATGAGCAGTTCTTC. This translates into CASSPDRGMDEQFF.

This clonotype was found many times. This sequence joins TRBV29-1 and TRBJ1-1; D perhaps matches TRBD1 (5 bases). The CDR3 consists of 14 residues. Trimming left V 7 bases short and J 2 bases short, with 17 bases between. The germline CDR1 and CDR2 sequences are SQVTM and ANQGSEA. The CDR3 loop reads CSGLDSAINTEAFF. CDR3 in DNA: TGCAGCGGCCTCGACAGCGCGATAAACACTGAAGCTTTCTTT. Using reference TRBV29-1 and TRBJ1-1 for the parts outside the CDR3, the full variable domain is SAVISQKPSRDICQRGTSLTIQCQVDSQVTMMFWYRQQPGQSLTLIATANQGSEATYESGFVIDKFPISRPNLTFSTLTVSNMSPEDSSIYLCSGLDSAINTEAFFGQGTRLTVV.

This clonotype showed up just a few times. This rearrangement joins TRBV9 to TRBJ2-3; D unclear. The CDR3 spans 15 residues. Germline V gene sequence: CDR1 SGDLS, CDR2 YYNGEE. The ends were cut back, 3 bases at V and 1 base at J, with 12 bases in the middle. CDR3: CASSATVGGTDTQYF. The CDR3 bases are TGTGCCAGCAGCGCCACGGTTGGCGGCACAGATACGCAGTATTTT.

The chain couples TRBV21-1 to TRBJ2-4; TRBD1 is taken as the D call from the table, unchecked against the DNA. TRBV21-1 is termed a pseudogene. The CDR3 loop spans 15 amino acids. For the CDR3, the DNA is TGTGCCAGCAGCAGATGGACCCGGTACAAAAACATTCAGTACTTC. Encoded protein: CASSRWTRYKNIQYF.